This T cell receptor beta chain was identified in a study of PD-1 blockade in classical Hodgkin lymphoma. Time point of the sample: cycle 4 day 1 (C4D1), after less than seven weeks of nivolumab. Relapses following autologous stem cell transplantation were seen in all patients, with brentuximab vedotin exposure varying. Germline V CDR1 and CDR2: SGHRS, YFSETQ. Trimming removed 5 bases from V and 0 bases from J, with 15 bases in between. This CDR3 is 17 amino acids long. General observations from the study: Those patients who began receiving nivolumab less than 1 year after ASCT had lower diversity, and they were excluded. It was reported that newly diagnosed patients had less baseline TCR diversity than healthy donors. The diversity seen at baseline in complete responders resembled that of newly diagnosed patients.

Note on this clone: Its antigen remains unknown.

Using immunoSEQ multiplex PCR, the repertoire was profiled, and TCRdb retains in-frame clones only, with some absent. Of roughly 50,000 clones listed, 86% are singletons. The TCR originated in a human donor with classical Hodgkin lymphoma. The genes are TRBV5-1 and TRBJ2-6; D is ambiguous. This specimen consisted of peripheral blood mononuclear cells (PBMCs), obtained before the fourth cycle of nivolumab. The CDR3 region has the DNA TGCGCCAGCAGGTCGCTGACAACGTTCTCTGGGGCCAACGTCCTGACTTTC. This codes for CASRSLTTFSGANVLTF.